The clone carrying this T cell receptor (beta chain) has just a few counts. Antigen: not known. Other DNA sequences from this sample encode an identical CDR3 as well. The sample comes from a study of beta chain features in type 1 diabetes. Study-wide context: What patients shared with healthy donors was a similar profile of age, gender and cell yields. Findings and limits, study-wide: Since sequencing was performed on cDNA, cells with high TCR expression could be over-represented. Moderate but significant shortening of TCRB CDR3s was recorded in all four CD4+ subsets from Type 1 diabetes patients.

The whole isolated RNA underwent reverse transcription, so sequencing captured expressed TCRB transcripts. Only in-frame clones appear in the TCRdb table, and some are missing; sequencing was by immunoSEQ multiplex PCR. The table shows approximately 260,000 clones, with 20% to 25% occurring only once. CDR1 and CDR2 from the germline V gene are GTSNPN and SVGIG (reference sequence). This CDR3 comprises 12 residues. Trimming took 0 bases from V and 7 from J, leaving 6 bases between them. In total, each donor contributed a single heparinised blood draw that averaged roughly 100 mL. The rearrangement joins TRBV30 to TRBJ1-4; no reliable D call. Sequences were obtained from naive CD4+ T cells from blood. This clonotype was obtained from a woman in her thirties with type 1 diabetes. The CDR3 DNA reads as TGTGCCTGGAGTGTAAATAGTGAAAAACTGTTTTTT. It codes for CAWSVNSEKLFF.